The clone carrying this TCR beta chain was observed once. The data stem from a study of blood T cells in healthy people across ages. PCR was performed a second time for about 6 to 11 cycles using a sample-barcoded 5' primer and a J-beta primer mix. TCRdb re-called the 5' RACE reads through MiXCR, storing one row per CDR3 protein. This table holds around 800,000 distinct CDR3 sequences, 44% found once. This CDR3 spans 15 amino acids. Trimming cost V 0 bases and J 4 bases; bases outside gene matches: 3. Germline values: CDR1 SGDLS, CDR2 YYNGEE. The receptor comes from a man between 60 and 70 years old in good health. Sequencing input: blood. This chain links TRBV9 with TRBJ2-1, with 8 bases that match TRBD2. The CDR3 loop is CASSVAGGDYNEQFF. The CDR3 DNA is TGTGCCAGCAGCGTAGCCGGGGGGGATTACAATGAGCAGTTCTTC.